The present entry profiles one T cell receptor (beta chain) with its context. The antigen remains unidentified. This sample was included in a study of shared clonotypes between healthy human individuals. Findings and caveats of the study: Few donors restricted represented genetic and exposure-history diversity. The study generally estimated greater richness for naive than memory subsets. Clonotype sharing across a few donors was observed for about 5.2% of naive CD4 clonotypes.

Trimming cost V 1 base and J 4 bases, with 17 bases left between them. There are 16 residues in the CDR3. CDR1 is LGHNA and CDR2 is YSLEER in the germline V gene. Template for every sorted-subset replicate PCR totaled 150 to 250 ng DNA, roughly 30,000 T cell genomes. Method: immunoSEQ multiplex PCR; TCRdb's copy keeps in-frame clones and lacks some. The sample includes approximately 2.5 million clones, approximately 90% seen only once; the top ten take over 0.12%. Sequencing used naive CD4+ T cells sorted from blood. The sample's subset: CD45RA+ positively selected. This chain connects TRBV4-3 to TRBJ2-7, with D perhaps TRBD1 (6 bases). This TCR was sampled from a young man in good health. The CDR3 loop reads CASSQARGSSLYEQYF. The CDR3 nucleotides read TGCGCCAGCAGCCAAGCGAGGGGGTCATCCCTTTACGAGCAGTACTTC.